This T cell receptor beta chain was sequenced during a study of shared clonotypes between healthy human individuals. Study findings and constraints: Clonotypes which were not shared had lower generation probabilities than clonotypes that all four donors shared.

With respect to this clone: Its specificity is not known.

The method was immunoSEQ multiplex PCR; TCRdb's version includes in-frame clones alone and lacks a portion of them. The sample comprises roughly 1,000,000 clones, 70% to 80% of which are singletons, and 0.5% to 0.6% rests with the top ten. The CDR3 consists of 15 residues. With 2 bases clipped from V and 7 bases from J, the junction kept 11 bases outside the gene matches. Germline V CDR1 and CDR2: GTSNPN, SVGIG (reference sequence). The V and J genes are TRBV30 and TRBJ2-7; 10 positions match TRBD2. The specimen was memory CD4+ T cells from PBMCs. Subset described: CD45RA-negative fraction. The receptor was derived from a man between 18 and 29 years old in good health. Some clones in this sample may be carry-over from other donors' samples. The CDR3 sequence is CAWSRGSGRAGEQYF. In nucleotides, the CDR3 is TGTGCCTGGAGTCGGGGCAGCGGGAGGGCCGGGGAGCAGTACTTC.